This T cell receptor beta chain derives from a study of blood T cell repertoires in COVID-19. Profiling relied on immunoSEQ multiplex PCR, and the TCRdb table lists in-frame clones only, not all of them. The repertoire holds nearly 50,000 clones, with 70% to 85% as singletons. The length of the CDR3 is 16 residues. Germline CDR1 is MGHRA and CDR2 is YSYEKL. J gave up 7 bases and V 1 base, and 10 bases lay outside the gene matches. This TCR was recovered from a human donor in a cohort sampled during active COVID-19. This chain connects TRBV4-1 to TRBJ2-7; 10 nucleotides line up with TRBD1. The sequenced sample was peripheral blood. CDR3 region: CASSQGPGTGAGEQYF. The CDR3 bases are TGCGCCAGCAGCCAAGGGCCCGGGACAGGGGCGGGGGAGCAGTACTTC.